The 25 T cell receptor beta chains below come from one sample, sequenced in a study of blood T cells in healthy people across ages. It was with a sample-barcoded 5' primer and a J-beta primer mix that a second PCR of about 7 to 12 cycles was run. TCRdb called the 5' RACE reads again in MiXCR, with one record for every CDR3 protein. The table shows 1.2 million to 1.5 million distinct CDR3 sequences, with approximately 40% occurring only once. The sample was blood. The receptors stem from a woman under 30 in good health.

The chain has TRBV5-1 and TRBJ1-1, with D possibly TRBD1 on 5 matching bases. CDR1 and CDR2 from the germline V gene are SGHRS and YFSETQ. Trimming pared 4 bases from V and 1 base from J, leaving 8 bases between. The CDR3 spans 13 residues. The CDR3 bases are TGCGCCAGCAGCAACGGGGGGAACACTGAAGCTTTCTTT. Translation gives CASSNGGNTEAFF.

The chain is built from TRBV10-3 and TRBJ2-3; 10 bases match TRBD2. The CDR3 is made up of 16 amino acids. V shed 0 bases and J 1 base; nucleotides not matched to a gene: 1. Germline V gene data show CDR1 as ENHRY and CDR2 as SYGVKD. The CDR3 DNA is TGTGCCATCAGTGAGTCGAGCGGGGGGGGCACAGATACGCAGTATTTT. Protein product: CAISESSGGGTDTQYF.

V usage is TRBV25-1 and J usage is TRBJ2-1, with 10 bases identical to TRBD1. CDR3 length: 18 amino acids. From germline, CDR1 is MGHDK and CDR2 SYGVNS. The J segment lost 8 bases and the V segment lost 0 bases, leaving 13 bases of the junction unmatched. In DNA form, the CDR3 reads TGTGCCAGCAGTGAATATTTCCCCCGGGACAGGGGTTTCCATGAGCAGTTCTTC. Translation gives CASSEYFPRDRGFHEQFF.

This clonotype appeared many times. The chain couples TRBV9 to TRBJ2-1; 11 bases map to TRBD2. V dropped 4 bases and J dropped 4; count of bases not matched to a gene: 7. The CDR3 totals 16 residues. CDR1 and CDR2 (germline): SGDLS, YYNGEE. The CDR3 loop is CASSPRGTSGYNEQFF. DNA for the CDR3: TGTGCCAGCAGCCCCCGCGGGACTAGCGGTTACAATGAGCAGTTCTTC.

The sample holds one count of this clonotype. The gene calls are TRBV28 and TRBJ1-5, with a possible D match to TRBD1 (5 bases). Germline CDR1 MDHEN, CDR2 SYDVKM. CDR3 length: 15 amino acids. Deletions cut 6 bases from V and 4 bases from J, with 16 bases between. The CDR3 bases are TGTGCCAGCAGCCCGGCAAGGGGATCTAATCAGCCCCAGCATTTT. Amino acid sequence: CASSPARGSNQPQHF.

The V call is TRBV4-1, the J call TRBJ1-3, with D possibly being TRBD1 (6 bases). V dropped 4 bases and J dropped 0 bases, with 13 bases sitting between them. The CDR3 runs to 16 residues. CDR1 MGHRA and CDR2 YSYEKL come from the germline V gene. CDR3 in amino acids: CASSPLGQLSGNTIYF. CDR3 sequence (DNA): TGCGCCAGCAGCCCCCTCGGACAGCTCTCTGGAAACACCATATATTTT.

The chain couples TRBV29-1 to TRBJ2-2, with D possibly matching TRBD2 (5 bases). This CDR3 is 12 amino acids long. Per the germline V gene, CDR1 is SQVTM and CDR2 is ANQGSEA. V lost 7 bases and J lost 6, with 12 bases in between. CDR3 residues: CSAGWSAGELFF. The CDR3 bases are TGCAGCGCGGGGTGGTCGGCCGGGGAGCTGTTTTTT.

This chain connects TRBV5-1 to TRBJ2-7, with unresolved D. The J call may be mistaken, given a closer DNA end match to TRBJ2-5. In germline, CDR1 is SGHRS, CDR2 YFSETQ. The length of the CDR3 is 19 residues. The CDR3 protein is CASSLAGTPMYGALETQYF. The CDR3 nucleotides read TGCGCCAGCAGCTTGGCGGGCACCCCGATGTACGGAGCGCTAGAGACCCAGTACTTC.

This clonotype was counted between two and nine times. The V gene is TRBV24-1, the J gene TRBJ2-1, with 8 positions matching TRBD1. J was trimmed by 7 bases and V by 9 bases; bases with no gene match: 4. From germline, CDR1 is KGHDR and CDR2 SFDVKD. The CDR3 extends over 12 amino acids. CDR3 bases: TGTGCCACCCGGACAGGGATTAATGAGCAGTTCTTC. Translated: CATRTGINEQFF.

This clonotype was seen once. The junction and the germline gene differ at one end; a read error may be behind it. Written as DNA, the CDR3 is TGCAGCGGGAAATCGGTGACCTCGGGGACCGGGGAGTTGTTTTTT. Encoded protein: CSGKSVTSGTGELFF. This rearrangement joins TRBV29-1 to TRBJ2-2; D could derive from TRBD1 or TRBD2 (5 bases each). The CDR3 spans 15 residues. Germline V gene sequence: CDR1 SQVTM, CDR2 ANQGSEA.

The chain recombines TRBV4-1 with TRBJ2-2, with 7 bases identical to TRBD2. The CDR3 contains 16 residues. V shed 1 base and J 5 bases; nucleotides not matched to a gene: 7. Germline values: CDR1 MGHRA, CDR2 YSYEKL. The CDR3 reads CASSQGPGGGTGELFF. In DNA, the CDR3 is TGCGCCAGCAGCCAAGGACCGGGAGGAGGGACCGGGGAGCTGTTTTTT.

This clonotype was counted between two and nine times. The chain employs TRBV5-5 and TRBJ1-5; D is unclear. Germline V lookup: CDR1 SGHKS, CDR2 YYEKEE (reference sequence). Trimming pared 1 base from V and 7 bases from J, leaving 12 bases between. This CDR3 spans 14 amino acids. CDR3 sequence: CASSLFGEGQPQHF. CDR3 nucleotides: TGTGCCAGCAGCTTGTTCGGGGAAGGGCAGCCCCAGCATTTT.

The V call is TRBV5-1, the J call TRBJ1-1, with 10 nucleotides matching TRBD1. Germline V CDR1 and CDR2: SGHRS, YFSETQ. Trimming took 0 bases from V and 5 from J; bases not matched to a gene: 10. This CDR3 spans 17 amino acids. DNA for the CDR3: TGCGCCAGCAGCTTGGGGACAGGGGGGACCCTGAGGACTGAAGCTTTCTTT. This translates into CASSLGTGGTLRTEAFF.

As concerns this clonotype: A junction end diverges from the germline sequence, so it may reflect a read error. The chain has TRBV6-1 and TRBJ1-1; D is undetermined. Germline V gene lookup returns CDR1 MNHNS and CDR2 SASEGT. This CDR3 has 13 amino acids. As DNA, the CDR3 is TGTACCAGCAGTGAGTCCTGGCAGATTGAAGCTTTCTTT. Amino acids: CTSSESWQIEAFF.

This clonotype turned up a few times. The chain couples TRBV29-1 to TRBJ2-5; D is perhaps TRBD2 (5 bases). Germline V gene sequence: CDR1 SQVTM, CDR2 ANQGSEA. V was clipped by 6 bases and J by 4 bases, with 18 bases between them. The CDR3 has 14 amino acids. The CDR3 loop is CSVASGSRRETQYF. The DNA of the CDR3 is TGCAGCGTCGCCTCGGGGTCCAGAAGAGAGACCCAGTACTTC.

This clonotype was observed a handful of times. The chain links TRBV7-9 to TRBJ2-7; TRBD2 agrees at 14 bases. From germline, CDR1 is SEHNR and CDR2 FQNEAQ (reference sequence). The CDR3 spans 20 residues. The ends lost 5 bases at V and 4 bases at J; junction bases unmatched: 19. As DNA, the CDR3 is TGTGCCAGCAGCCCTAAGACCGGGACTAGCGGGAGAAGAGGCATTTACGAGCAGTACTTC. Encoded protein: CASSPKTGTSGRRGIYEQYF.

This chain connects TRBV4-1 to TRBJ2-3; the match to TRBD2 covers 8 bases. The CDR3 has 17 residues. Germline V gene data show CDR1 as MGHRA and CDR2 as YSYEKL. The trim removed 0 bases at V and 2 bases at J, leaving 7 bases unmatched. CDR3 residues: CASSQDLRGGNTDTQYF. Here the CDR3 DNA reads TGCGCCAGCAGCCAAGATCTCCGGGGGGGTAACACAGATACGCAGTATTTT.

The rearrangement links TRBV20-1 to TRBJ2-5; no clear D. This CDR3 is built from 12 residues. Trimming stripped 3 bases from V and 11 bases from J, with 16 bases between. Germline lookup yields CDR1 DFQATT and CDR2 SNEGSKA (reference sequence). CDR3 in DNA: TGCAGTGCTAGTCCGCAGTTAGCCAAGCAGTACTTC. Protein sequence: CSASPQLAKQYF.

The rearrangement links TRBV7-2 to TRBJ2-5, with unresolved D. Trimming removed 1 base from V and 5 bases from J, with 14 bases in between. Germline V CDR1 and CDR2: SGHTA, FQGNSA. This CDR3 comprises 15 residues. CDR3 nucleotide sequence: TGTGCCAGCAGCTTAGATGTGAGTTTCGGTGAGACCCAGTACTTC. Encoded protein: CASSLDVSFGETQYF.

A few counts support this clonotype. The V and J genes are TRBV20-1 and TRBJ1-2, with unresolved D. This CDR3 is built from 14 residues. Trimming removed 5 bases from V and 7 bases from J, with 20 bases in between. The germline gives CDR1 DFQATT, CDR2 SNEGSKA (reference sequence). Here the CDR3 DNA reads TGCAGTGCTTCCACGGGCCGGGAAGCACGTGGCTACACCTTC. This gives the protein CSASTGREARGYTF.

The rearrangement joins TRBV5-1 to TRBJ2-5; 8 nucleotides line up with TRBD2. Germline assignment: CDR1 SGHRS and CDR2 YFSETQ. The V segment lost 0 bases and the J segment 5 bases; nucleotides outside the gene matches: 18. This CDR3 region has 19 residues. Written as DNA, the CDR3 is TGCGCCAGCAGCTTGGCCGGACTCGCGGGGGGAACTAAGGGGGAGACCCAGTACTTC. This sequence encodes CASSLAGLAGGTKGETQYF.

Ten or more counts support this clonotype. The rearrangement links TRBV12-3 or TRBV12-4 to TRBJ1-1, with TRBD1 identical over 8 bases. The length of the CDR3 is 12 residues. V lost 7 bases, J lost 10 bases, and 8 bases stayed unmatched. The CDR3 reads CASTGGGVGAFF. The DNA for the CDR3 is TGTGCCAGCACAGGGGGCGGGGTTGGAGCTTTCTTT.

This clonotype was detected a few times. The J gene is TRBJ2-1, the V gene TRBV5-1; 8 bases agree with TRBD1. TRBJ2-7 matches the DNA end more closely, so the J call is doubtful. Germline loops: CDR1 SGHRS, CDR2 YFSETQ. The CDR3 length is 16 residues. In nucleotides, the CDR3 is TGCGCCAGCAGCTTGGTAATAGGGACAGGATACAATGAGCAGTACTTC. Translating gives CASSLVIGTGYNEQYF.

This clonotype was seen a few times. The chain has TRBV2 and TRBJ2-5; D is unresolved. Trimming stripped 0 bases from V and 2 bases from J, with 10 bases between. Germline V CDR1 and CDR2: SNHLY, FYNNEI. The CDR3 is 15 amino acids. CDR3 sequence: CASSEALSAQETQYF. The CDR3 nucleotides read TGTGCCAGCAGTGAAGCGCTGTCAGCTCAAGAGACCCAGTACTTC. Based on the CDR3 plus reference TRBV2 and TRBJ2-5, the full variable domain is EPEVTQTPSHQVTQMGQEVILRCVPISNHLYFYWYRQILGQKVEFLVSFYNNEISEKSEIFDDQFSVERPDGSNFTLKIRSTKLEDSAMYFCASSEALSAQETQYFGPGTRLLVL.

This clonotype was counted once. The chain has TRBV6-5 and TRBJ1-2; TRBD1 might be the D (5 bases). Looked up from germline, CDR1 is MNHEY and CDR2 is SVGAGI. This CDR3 region has 15 residues. V was pared by 7 bases and J by 6 bases, with 21 bases between. DNA of the CDR3: TGTGCCAGCACTCCCAAGAAGGGCAGGGCACATGGCTACACCTTC. Its protein is CASTPKKGRAHGYTF.